The entry below describes one T cell receptor (beta chain). The antigen is undetermined. Researchers took RNA transcripts and amplified TCR beta CDR3 regions from them. RT-PCR with HTBI primers came first, then second-round multiplex PCR. TCRdb fed the multiplex PCR reads into MiXCR, producing one record per CDR3 protein. The table records 200,000 to 250,000 distinct CDR3 sequences, 20% to 25% of them present only once. The evidence that diagnosis relied on was clinical symptoms, serum thyroxine, TRAb, thyroid ultrasound and orbital computed tomography. Isolation of PBMCs was performed using 10 ml of fresh peripheral blood. This CDR3 has 14 amino acids. Trimming stripped 5 bases from V and 10 bases from J, with 21 bases between. From germline, CDR1 is MNHNS and CDR2 SASEGT. The sample originates from a study of Graves' ophthalmopathy and Graves' hyperthyroidism. Study-level background: Ahead of any treatment, peripheral blood was obtained at the initial diagnosis.

General observations from the study: With a specificity of 72.22% and a sensitivity of around 70%, the model predicted ophthalmopathy progression.

Sequenced input: peripheral blood. This receptor was obtained from a woman in her forties or fifties with Graves' ophthalmopathy. This chain links TRBV6-1 with TRBJ2-7; TRBD2 might be the D (7 bases). The CDR3 coding sequence is TGTGCCAGCAGTACCAGGGAGGGGGAGGTCCTCCAGTACTTC. It specifies CASSTREGEVLQYF.